This TCR beta chain originates from a study of blood T cells in healthy people across ages (dated by TCRdb to the mid-2010s). About the investigation overall: Template switching captured roughly one uniquely barcoded TCR beta cDNA molecule per two T cells in model experiments. Age-related changes in TCR beta repertoire diversity were measured in the study by deep sequencing normalized with unique cDNA molecular identifiers. The study analyzed two additional independent replicas of 1 million unique cDNA reads from the same blood draw for two donors, one aged 18 to 30 and one aged 80 or older. The donors were divided into four age groups: young (average approximately 16 years), middle-aged (under 40), aged (approximately 62) and long-lived (approximately 74).

Library prep was done by 5' RACE. Sequenced on an Illumina HiSeq 2500. A second PCR of about 6 to 12 cycles was run with a J-beta primer mix and a sample-barcoded 5' primer. A unique molecular identifier was introduced onto each TCR beta cDNA molecule by a template-switch 5' adaptor carrying 12 random nucleotides. At least 2.5 million CDR3-containing paired-end reads were obtained from each sample. The Mint cDNA synthesis kit, primed by a TRBC-specific oligonucleotide, was used to synthesize first-strand cDNA from all RNA. All cDNA was treated with uracil-DNA glycosylase and then went through a first 18-cycle PCR with the universal primers M1SS and BC2_uni_R. As for the authors' bioinformatics: Each sample was normalized by randomly selecting 1 million high-quality reads, each carrying a distinct molecular identifier. Reads with shared molecular identifiers were discarded instead of being binned into consensus sequences. CDR3 identification, clonotype clustering and error correction used MiTCR with a Q25 quality threshold and the strictest error-elimination algorithm. A nonparametric unseen species model with Euler transformation was used to estimate lower-bound total TCR beta diversity. TCRdb reran the public reads through fastp at Q25 and MiXCR, keeping productive beta chains. Duplicate CDR3 protein sequences are folded into a single record with the most common DNA and genes. None of the V and J calls come from the authors' own analysis; TCRdb made them. The sample table contains roughly 800,000 distinct CDR3 sequences; only one count was recorded for approximately 25% of them. The ten largest account for around 3.6% of the sample.

Donors were a few dozen systemically healthy Caucasian individuals from Russia aged about 6 to 100 years. Each donor gave 8 to 10 milliliters of peripheral blood, drawn into EDTA-treated Vacutainer tubes. Ficoll-Paque density-gradient centrifugation was used to isolate PBMCs, with at least 7 million obtained per sample. Total RNA was extracted from PBMCs with Trizol reagent, with at least 5.5 micrograms obtained per sample. Naive CD45RAhigh/CD27high T cell percentages were measured by flow cytometry on a PBMC aliquot from every donor. Here is what the overall study found, with its caveats: Estimates of total diversity based on one million sequenced T cells were regarded as lower bounds and as underestimates. Observed TCR beta diversity per million T cells fell roughly linearly with age, and a significant reduction was already apparent by age roughly 40. Compared with the aged group, the long-lived group had more naive CD4+ T cells, fewer expanded clones and increased TCR diversity, suggesting age selection. Since profiling was done on bulk unsorted PBMCs, naive and antigen-experienced compartments could not be conclusively compared. Donor CMV infection status was unknown, potentially confounding age-related changes in expanded clonotypes. The percentage of naive T cells measured by flow cytometry correlated strongly with observed TCR beta diversity.

Its CDR3 holds 14 amino acids, cysteine through phenylalanine. Only CDR3 DNA is held: 42 bases, read in frame from base 1. V was cut back by 5 bases and J by 3 bases, leaving a gap of 14 bases between them. Via the germline V gene, CDR1 is MDHEN and CDR2 SYDVKM. On this clonotype: There is no known antigen for this receptor. No base quality information exists; no much larger clone differs at one position.

Another study also made use of these data, one on T cells of mothers and their children. The second study, in turn, reports: The donors were nine systemically healthy Caucasian individuals, made up of three mothers and their six children. cDNA synthesis used all of the extracted RNA, with around 1.6 ug of RNA in each 15 ul reaction. In the second PCR, the M1S primer added sample barcodes and 2-4 random nucleotides. Over 9.5 million TCR beta CDR3 reads were obtained for each mother, and 2.5 million to 3.5 million reads were obtained for each child. TCR recombination output is similarly shaped by thymic selection in related and unrelated pairs, with a minor effect exerted by inherited differences. Normalized repertoire overlap was always found to be slightly, but never significantly, higher in related mother-child pairs than in unrelated mother-child pairs. Persistent microchimeric T cell clones were not detected, at a sensitivity of around 99 clones per million clonotypes. In the study, deep NGS was used to compare the TCR beta repertoires of mothers and children, and features distinguishing related mother-child pairs from unrelated individuals were sought. The mean age was roughly 36 +/- 4 years for the mothers and approximately 11 +/- 4 years for the children. After adapter ligation was performed with NEBNext reagents, the libraries were sequenced on an Illumina HiSeq 2000 with 100+100 nt paired-end reads. To prevent cross-contamination, the mother and child libraries were prepared one month apart and sequenced in separate runs. For each donor, somewhere between roughly 500,000 and 2,100,000 distinct TCR beta clonotypes were identified. Naive TCR beta clonotypes were estimated from low-frequency clonotypes matched to each donor's FACS-determined naive share, without sorting.

This sequence uses TRBV28 and TRBJ2-7; the D element might be TRBD1 or TRBD2, as each aligns at 5 bases. Sequencing was done on a sample of blood. This clonotype was sampled from a boy between 10 and 17 years old in good health. The sequence in DNA is TGTGCCAGCAGTGAGATGGGGACCAACTACGAGCAGTACTTC. Protein translation: CASSEMGTNYEQYF.